The T cell receptor beta chain under discussion was sequenced for a study of long-term antiretroviral therapy in people with HIV. The study, taken as a whole, reports: Collection of the blood took place between the mid-2000s and the late 2010s. The ART regimens in use then may have been less effective than current ones.

Version v3.0 of the immunoSEQ assay was performed at survey level. Clones were sequenced by immunoSEQ multiplex PCR, and TCRdb holds only the in-frame ones, with some missing. The sample has about 33,000 clones, 70% to 80% seen once. The J segment lost 0 bases and the V segment lost 4 bases, leaving 5 bases of the junction unmatched. This CDR3 is 17 amino acids long. The germline V gene encodes CDR1 SGHRS and CDR2 YFSETQ. As regards this clone: Its antigen remains unknown.

HIV-positive participants all received treatment in the United States. Source: unsorted PBMCs, taken 2 years after starting antiretroviral therapy. J is TRBJ2-2 and V is TRBV5-1; 11 bases are a match to TRBD2. This receptor was identified in a woman in her forties or fifties with HIV. The DNA for the CDR3 is TGCGCCAGCAGCACCGGGACTAGCGGTTCGAACACCGGGGAGCTGTTTTTT. It is translated as CASSTGTSGSNTGELFF.